This TCR beta chain was sequenced in a study of neurological immune-mediated disorders. Study results and limitations: TCR clonal expansion peaked in HTLV-1-associated myelopathy patients and was lowest in multiple sclerosis patients.

This clonotype showed up just a few times. Its antigen remains unknown. The CDR3 contains 13 residues. Germline V gene lookup returns CDR1 SGHAT and CDR2 FQDESV (reference sequence). The V gene lost 8 bases and the J gene lost 5 bases, with 16 bases spanning the gap. With 10-nucleotide random UMIs, 5'RACE was used to make the cDNA. TCRdb itself ran the 5' RACE reads through MiXCR, one entry per CDR3 protein. The table includes 46,000 or so distinct CDR3 sequences, over 9% detected once. The chain recombines TRBV11-1 with TRBJ2-7; TRBD2 might be the D (5 bases). Sequenced material: PBMCs. This receptor was identified in a woman aged 40 to 50 with HTLV-1-associated myelopathy (HAM/TSP). CDR3 nucleotide sequence: TGTGCCAGCCGTTGGAGACTTAGCGACGAGCAGTACTTC. Translated, it gives CASRWRLSDEQYF. Looking up the rest from reference TRBV11-1 and TRBJ2-7 gives the full variable domain: EAEVAQSPRYKITEKSQAVAFWCDPISGHATLYWYRQILGQGPELLVQFQDESVVDDSQLPKDRFSAERLKGVDSTLKIQPAELGDSAMYLCASRWRLSDEQYFGPGTRLTVT.